Below are 26 T cell receptor beta chains sequenced from a single sample in a study of T cell changes during pregnancy in multiple sclerosis. Generated by immunoSEQ multiplex PCR, the TCRdb table keeps only in-frame clones and is missing some. The data hold over 60,000 clones, with roughly nine tenths observed a single time. The sample was peripheral blood, taken in the third trimester of pregnancy. The receptors shown here come from a female donor in good health, enrolled as a control in a pregnancy study.

CDR3 amino acids: CASSLLGQGKTEAFF. In DNA form, the CDR3 reads TGTGCCAGCAGTTTATTGGGACAGGGGAAAACTGAAGCTTTCTTT. The gene calls are TRBV27 and TRBJ1-1; TRBD1 matches at 10 bases. Germline CDR1 and CDR2: MNHEY and SMNVEV (reference sequence). V dropped 1 base and J dropped 5; count of bases not matched to a gene: 4. This CDR3 is 15 amino acids long.

The V call is TRBV18, the J call TRBJ2-7, with D unclear. The CDR3 is 15 amino acids. V dropped 0 bases and J dropped 2 bases, with 11 bases sitting between them. Germline CDR1 reads KGHSH; CDR2 reads LQKENI. In DNA, the CDR3 is TGTGCCAGCTCACCACCGGGTACAGCACCCTACGAGCAGTACTTC. It yields the protein CASSPPGTAPYEQYF.

The V call is TRBV2, the J call TRBJ1-1; 7 bases map to TRBD1. Germline assignment: CDR1 SNHLY and CDR2 FYNNEI. The V gene end was trimmed by 6 bases and the J gene end by 10 bases; junction bases not matched to a gene: 8. The CDR3 consists of 12 residues. The chain's CDR3 is CASSADRQRAFF. DNA for the CDR3: TGTGCCAGCAGCGCGGACAGGCAGCGAGCTTTCTTT.

The chain has TRBV28 and TRBJ2-1, with D hard to call. V was pared by 1 base and J by 6 bases, with 7 bases between. CDR3 length: 13 amino acids. Germline V gives CDR1 MDHEN, CDR2 SYDVKM. CDR3: CASSLYSINEQFF. CDR3 nucleotide sequence: TGTGCCAGCAGTTTATATAGTATCAATGAGCAGTTCTTC.

This sequence joins TRBV4-3 and TRBJ2-3; 9 bases fit TRBD2. The CDR3 is made up of 15 amino acids. The germline V gene has CDR1 LGHNA and CDR2 YSLEER. V was pared by 0 bases and J by 6 bases, with 4 bases of the junction left unmatched. Here the CDR3 reads CASSQDGLAGDTQYF. The CDR3 DNA is TGCGCCAGCAGCCAAGATGGGCTAGCGGGGGATACGCAGTATTTT.

The V gene is TRBV5-1, the J gene TRBJ2-1, with a tentative D call TRBD2 (6 bases). This CDR3 comprises 16 residues. The V gene's germline CDR1 is SGHRS and CDR2 YFSETQ. Trimming took off 4 bases at V and 2 bases at J, with 16 bases between the two ends. DNA of the CDR3: TGCGCCAGCAGCCCGGTGACCGGGACTGCCTACAATGAGCAGTTCTTC. Translation gives CASSPVTGTAYNEQFF.

This chain uses TRBV29-1 with TRBJ1-1, with D possibly TRBD1 on 6 matching bases. V lost 5 bases and J lost 4, with 17 bases in between. This CDR3 is built from 14 residues. Germline V gene data show CDR1 as SQVTM and CDR2 as ANQGSEA. The CDR3 protein is CSVRGGREGTEAFF. The CDR3 coding sequence is TGCAGCGTTCGGGGGGGCAGGGAAGGCACTGAAGCTTTCTTT.

The V gene is TRBV25-1, the J gene TRBJ1-1, with TRBD1 as a possible D gene (5 bases). Trimming cost V 6 bases and J 0 bases, with 11 bases left between them. The length of the CDR3 is 14 residues. CDR1 MGHDK and CDR2 SYGVNS come from the germline V gene. CDR3: CASSPRGLNTEAFF. As DNA, the CDR3 is TGTGCCAGCAGCCCTAGGGGCCTGAACACTGAAGCTTTCTTT.

The chain links TRBV6-4 to TRBJ2-3; 10 bases align to TRBD2. The J segment lost 2 bases and the V segment lost 3 bases, leaving 5 bases of the junction unmatched. Germline V gene sequence: CDR1 MRHNA, CDR2 SNTAGT. CDR3 length equals 16 residues. CDR3 amino acids: CASSDFLAGDTDTQYF. The CDR3 bases are TGTGCCAGCAGTGATTTTCTAGCGGGGGACACAGATACGCAGTATTTT.

The V gene is TRBV5-1, the J gene TRBJ2-5; TRBD2 matches 9 bases. J gave up 3 bases and V 1 base, and 7 bases lay outside the gene matches. CDR3 length: 16 amino acids. Germline CDR1 is SGHRS and CDR2 is YFSETQ. CDR3 sequence reads: CASSLSGTSPKETQYF. For the CDR3, the DNA is TGCGCCAGCAGCTTGTCCGGGACTAGCCCGAAAGAGACCCAGTACTTC.

This chain joins TRBV7-2 and TRBJ2-3; TRBD2 is a possible D gene (6 bases). In germline, CDR1 is SGHTA, CDR2 FQGNSA. V lost 3 bases, J lost 3 bases, and 10 bases lay in between. The CDR3 totals 14 residues. The CDR3 loop reads CASSFSGPTDTQYF. In nucleotides, the CDR3 is TGTGCCAGCAGCTTTAGCGGACCAACAGATACGCAGTATTTT. The full variable domain, with the rest looked up from reference TRBV7-2 and TRBJ2-3, is GAGVSQSPSNKVTEKGKDVELRCDPISGHTALYWYRQSLGQGLEFLIYFQGNSAPDKSGLPSDRFSAERTGGSVSTLTIQRTQQEDSAVYLCASSFSGPTDTQYFGPGTRLTVL.

V is TRBV5-1 and J is TRBJ2-1, with 7 bases that match TRBD2. V gave up 7 bases and J gave up 0 bases; unmatched junction bases: 4. The germline gives CDR1 SGHRS, CDR2 YFSETQ. The CDR3 consists of 14 residues. CDR3 protein: CASLADTSYNEQFF. The CDR3 coding sequence is TGCGCCAGCCTAGCGGATACCTCCTACAATGAGCAGTTCTTC. Supplemented by reference TRBV5-1 and TRBJ2-1, the full variable domain reads KAGVTQTPRYLIKTRGQQVTLSCSPISGHRSVSWYQQTPGQGLQFLFEYFSETQRNKGNFPGRFSGRQFSNSRSEMNVSTLELGDSALYLCASLADTSYNEQFFGPGTRLTVL.

The rearrangement links TRBV5-1 to TRBJ1-4; D may be TRBD1 (6 bases). CDR1 and CDR2 from the germline V gene are SGHRS and YFSETQ. V lost 0 bases and J lost 8, with 14 bases in between. The CDR3 runs to 15 residues. CDR3 amino acids: CASSLVTGRQEKLFF. DNA of the CDR3: TGCGCCAGCAGCTTGGTAACAGGGCGACAGGAAAAACTGTTTTTT.

This CDR3 is CASSIPGTGKRNTIYF. In nucleotides, the CDR3 is TGTGCCAGTAGTATTCCTGGGACAGGGAAAAGAAACACCATATATTTT. The rearrangement joins TRBV19 to TRBJ1-3; 9 bases map to TRBD1. With 3 bases clipped from V and 5 bases from J, the junction kept 8 bases outside the gene matches. CDR3 length equals 16 residues. Per the germline V gene, CDR1 is LNHDA and CDR2 is SQIVND (reference sequence). Full variable domain (missing parts from reference TRBV19 and TRBJ1-3): DGGITQSPKYLFRKEGQNVTLSCEQNLNHDAMYWYRQDPGQGLRLIYYSQIVNDFQKGDIAEGYSVSREKKESFPLTVTSAQKNPTAFYLCASSIPGTGKRNTIYFGEGSWLTVV.

The rearrangement uses TRBV5-1 and TRBJ1-3; perhaps TRBD1 as D (6 bases). The germline V and J ends were trimmed by 4 bases and 1 base, with 12 bases remaining between them. This CDR3 is built from 15 residues. CDR1 SGHRS and CDR2 YFSETQ come from the germline V gene. CDR3 nucleotides: TGCGCCAGCAGCCTGGGGGCAGCTTCTGGAAACACCATATATTTT. As protein: CASSLGAASGNTIYF.

V is TRBV5-4 and J is TRBJ2-3; 10 bases are a match to TRBD2. The V and J ends lost 3 bases and 3 bases, in that order; junction bases with no gene match: 7. The CDR3 is 16 residues long. Germline CDR1 is SGHNT and CDR2 is YYREEE (reference sequence). The CDR3 DNA follows: TGTGCCAGCAGCTCTTGGCTAGCGGGGGTGACAGATACGCAGTATTTT. It translates to CASSSWLAGVTDTQYF.

In nucleotides, the CDR3 is TGTGCCAGCAGTTACGGGGGACAAGCTAACTATGGCTACACCTTC. Protein: CASSYGGQANYGYTF. The rearrangement uses TRBV6-6 and TRBJ1-2; D might be TRBD1 (6 bases). Germline V gene lookup returns CDR1 MNHNY and CDR2 SVGAGI (reference sequence). V lost 2 bases and J lost 0, with 10 bases in between. The CDR3 has 15 amino acids.

The chain has TRBV7-8 and TRBJ2-1; no reliable D call. V was clipped by 4 bases and J by 6 bases, with 7 bases between them. The CDR3 sequence is 12 residues long. In germline, CDR1 is SGHVS, CDR2 FQNEAQ. The CDR3 bases are TGTGCCAGCAGCTCCCCCAGCAATGAGCAGTTCTTC. Amino acid sequence: CASSSPSNEQFF.

This chain connects TRBV27 to TRBJ2-7; 8 bases agree with TRBD1. Germline lookup yields CDR1 MNHEY and CDR2 SMNVEV (reference sequence). With 3 bases clipped from V and 5 bases from J, the junction kept 3 bases outside the gene matches. This CDR3 has 13 amino acids. The CDR3, as DNA: TGTGCCAGCAGTTTGCGACAGGGGAACGAGCAGTACTTC. It translates to CASSLRQGNEQYF.

This chain's CDR3 is CASSLAPNGGGFQYF. The CDR3 nucleotides are TGTGCCAGCAGCTTGGCCCCGAATGGGGGCGGCTTTCAGTACTTC. The chain couples TRBV5-6 to TRBJ2-7, with D possibly being TRBD1 (6 bases). Looked up from germline, CDR1 is SGHDT and CDR2 is YYEEEE. The CDR3 contains 15 residues. The V gene lost 0 bases and the J gene lost 10 bases, with 20 bases spanning the gap.

The rearrangement uses TRBV11-2 and TRBJ1-2; 7 bases align to TRBD1. The germline V gene has CDR1 SGHAT and CDR2 FQNNGV. The CDR3 loop spans 15 amino acids. With V trimmed by 0 bases and J by 5 bases, 6 bases remained unmatched. The CDR3 region is CASSLEVGGRYGYTF. The CDR3 DNA is TGTGCCAGCAGCTTAGAGGTAGGGGGCCGGTATGGCTACACCTTC.

CDR3 protein: CASSPPRVEETQYF. CDR3 nucleotide sequence: TGTGCCAGCTCACCACCTCGGGTGGAAGAGACCCAGTACTTC. The rearrangement joins TRBV18 to TRBJ2-5; no clear D. CDR1 and CDR2 (germline): KGHSH, LQKENI. The CDR3 has 14 residues. Trimming took off 0 bases at V and 3 bases at J, with 8 bases between the two ends.

The chain joins TRBV19 to TRBJ1-5; 8 nucleotides match TRBD1. J gave up 6 bases and V 5 bases, and 9 bases lay outside the gene matches. Germline V lookup: CDR1 LNHDA, CDR2 SQIVND (reference sequence). This CDR3 spans 15 amino acids. Here the CDR3 reads CASSVGQGGVQPQHF. Written as DNA, the CDR3 is TGTGCCAGTAGTGTCGGACAGGGAGGCGTTCAGCCCCAGCATTTT.

This clone was picked up a small number of times. The V and J genes are TRBV2 and TRBJ1-1; possible D gene TRBD1, 6 bases. CDR3 length equals 14 residues. Germline assignment: CDR1 SNHLY and CDR2 FYNNEI. V shed 2 bases and J shed 4 bases, with 11 bases lying between them. The CDR3 loop reads CASSEQGSVTEAFF. CDR3 nucleotide sequence: TGTGCCAGCAGTGAACAGGGGAGTGTCACTGAAGCTTTCTTT. The whole variable domain, filled in from reference TRBV2 and TRBJ1-1, reads EPEVTQTPSHQVTQMGQEVILRCVPISNHLYFYWYRQILGQKVEFLVSFYNNEISEKSEIFDDQFSVERPDGSNFTLKIRSTKLEDSAMYFCASSEQGSVTEAFFGQGTRLTVV.

The rearrangement uses TRBV7-9 and TRBJ1-1; 8 nucleotides align to TRBD1. The CDR3 runs to 14 residues. The J segment lost 5 bases and the V segment lost 4 bases, leaving 6 bases of the junction unmatched. CDR1 and CDR2 from the germline V gene are SEHNR and FQNEAQ (reference sequence). CDR3 in amino acids: CASSYSGGVTEAFF. In DNA form, the CDR3 reads TGTGCCAGCAGCTACTCAGGGGGCGTAACTGAAGCTTTCTTT.

The gene calls are TRBV5-5 and TRBJ1-4; no definite D call. The V end was cut by 0 bases, the J end by 10 bases, with 10 bases between. The germline V gene encodes CDR1 SGHKS and CDR2 YYEKEE (reference sequence). The CDR3 is made up of 13 amino acids. The CDR3 reads CASSLEVRGKLFF. In DNA form, the CDR3 reads TGTGCCAGCAGCTTGGAGGTTAGAGGAAAACTGTTTTTT.